This T cell receptor (beta chain) was captured in a study of CD8 T cells in ankylosing spondylitis (dated by TCRdb to 2016 to 2017). Turning to the overall study: To find TCR variants linked to disease, the study profiled T cell receptor beta repertoires in ankylosing spondylitis patients and healthy donors. Peripheral blood was sampled, and synovial fluid was additionally collected from ankylosing spondylitis patients. The whole study cohort included over a hundred healthy donors and 20 to 30 ankylosing spondylitis patients.

The sample holds many counts of this clonotype. The specificity of this receptor is unknown. No per-base quality is available; no much larger clone lies one base away. Trimming takes 7 bases off V and 7 bases off J; junction bases not matched to a gene: 16. CDR1 and CDR2 were assigned from the germline V gene (reference sequence) as DFQATT and SNEGSKA. Its CDR3 holds 16 amino acids, cysteine through phenylalanine. The only DNA kept is the CDR3, 48 bases in frame from the first base. The reads were generated on an Illumina HiSeq 2500. Quantitative 5'-RACE with molecular barcodes was the method used to prepare the TCR beta libraries. The authors' analysis ran thus. A new computational method, built on a probabilistic model of VDJ rearrangement, was used to identify disease-linked TCR variants. The public reads were run again by TCRdb, first through fastp at Q25 and then through MiXCR, and only productive beta chains were kept. Every entry covers one CDR3 protein and lists the most common genes and DNA from its rows. The V and J calls shown here were made by TCRdb, not taken from the authors' results. Recorded for this sample are about 250,000 distinct CDR3 sequences; less than 9.5% of them occurred a single time. Of the sample, around 4.9% falls within the top ten clones.

What the authors observed across the whole study: Some TCR beta motif variants had previously been reported in synovial fluid and blood of reactive arthritis patients, which suggested common disease-initiation mechanisms. The disease-linked clones showed a CD8+ phenotype and occurred at relatively low frequencies in peripheral blood. A TCR beta motif made up of seven or eight highly homologous amino acid variants appeared to be characteristic of blood from ankylosing spondylitis patients. The disease-linked clones were reported as significantly enriched in matched synovial fluid samples from ankylosing spondylitis patients.

The rearranged segments are TRBV20-1 and TRBJ2-1; 10 junctional bases match TRBD2. This clonotype was sampled from a female donor with ankylosing spondylitis or in good health (not recorded which). The material sequenced was blood, either unsorted or a sorted T cell fraction (not recorded which). The CDR3 is CSVQRLGIAGGNEQFF. Read as DNA, the sequence is TGCAGTGTCCAAAGGCTGGGAATAGCGGGAGGTAATGAGCAGTTCTTC.